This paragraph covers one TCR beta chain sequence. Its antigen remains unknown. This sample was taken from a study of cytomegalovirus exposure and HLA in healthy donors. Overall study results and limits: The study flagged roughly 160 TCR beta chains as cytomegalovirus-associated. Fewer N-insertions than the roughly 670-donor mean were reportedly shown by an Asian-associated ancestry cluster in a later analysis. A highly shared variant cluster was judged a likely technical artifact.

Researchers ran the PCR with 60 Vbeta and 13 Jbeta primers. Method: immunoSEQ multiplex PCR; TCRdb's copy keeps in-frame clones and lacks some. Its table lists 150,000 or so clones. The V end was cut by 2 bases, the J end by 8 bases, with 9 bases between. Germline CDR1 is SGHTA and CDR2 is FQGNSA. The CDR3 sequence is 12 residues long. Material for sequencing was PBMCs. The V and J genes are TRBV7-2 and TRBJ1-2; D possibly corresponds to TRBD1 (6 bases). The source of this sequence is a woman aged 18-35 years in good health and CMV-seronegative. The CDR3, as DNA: TGTGCCAGCAGCTTAACGACAGGCGGCTACACCTTC. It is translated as CASSLTTGGYTF.